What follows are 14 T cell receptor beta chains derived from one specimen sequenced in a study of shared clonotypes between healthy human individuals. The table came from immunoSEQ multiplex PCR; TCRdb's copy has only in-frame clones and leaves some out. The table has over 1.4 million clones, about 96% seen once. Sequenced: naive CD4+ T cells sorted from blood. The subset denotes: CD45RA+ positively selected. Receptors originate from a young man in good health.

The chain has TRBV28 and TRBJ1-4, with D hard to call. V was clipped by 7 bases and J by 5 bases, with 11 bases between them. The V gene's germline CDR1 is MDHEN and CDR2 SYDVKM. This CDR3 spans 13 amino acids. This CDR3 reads CASKFQINEKLFF. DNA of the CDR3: TGTGCCAGCAAGTTCCAGATAAATGAAAAACTGTTTTTT. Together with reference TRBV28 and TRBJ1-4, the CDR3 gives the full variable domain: DVKVTQSSRYLVKRTGEKVFLECVQDMDHENMFWYRQDPGLGLRLIYFSYDVKMKEKGDIPEGYSVSREKKERFSLILESASTNQTSMYLCASKFQINEKLFFGSGTQLSVL.

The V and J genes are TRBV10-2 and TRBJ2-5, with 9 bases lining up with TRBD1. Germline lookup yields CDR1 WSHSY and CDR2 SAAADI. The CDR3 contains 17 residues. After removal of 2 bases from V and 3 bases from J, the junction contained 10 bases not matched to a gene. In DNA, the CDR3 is TGCGCCAGCAGTGAGGGTCGGGGACAGGGCCGAGAAGAGACCCAGTACTTC. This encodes CASSEGRGQGREETQYF.

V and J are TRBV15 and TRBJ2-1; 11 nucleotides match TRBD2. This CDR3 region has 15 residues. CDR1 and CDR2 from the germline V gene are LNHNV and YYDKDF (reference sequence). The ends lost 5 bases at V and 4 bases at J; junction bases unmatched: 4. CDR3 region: CATSPGTSGYNEQFF. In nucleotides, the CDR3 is TGTGCCACCAGCCCCGGGACTAGCGGTTACAATGAGCAGTTCTTC.

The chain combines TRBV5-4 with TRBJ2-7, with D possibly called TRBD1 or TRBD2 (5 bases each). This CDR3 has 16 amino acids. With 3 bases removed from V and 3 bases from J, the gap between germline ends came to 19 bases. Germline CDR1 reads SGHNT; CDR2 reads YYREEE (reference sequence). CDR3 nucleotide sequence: TGTGCCAGCAGCTCAGGGACCCGGCAAGCTGGCTACGAGCAGTACTTC. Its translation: CASSSGTRQAGYEQYF.

The CDR3 DNA reads TGTGCCAGCAGCTTACCGGAACAAGACAATGAGCAGTTCTTC. It is translated as CASSLPEQDNEQFF. The rearrangement links TRBV7-3 to TRBJ2-1; no clear D gene. The CDR3 is made up of 14 amino acids. The V gene lost 2 bases and the J gene lost 5 bases, with 10 bases spanning the gap. Germline CDR1 SGHTA, CDR2 FQGTGA.

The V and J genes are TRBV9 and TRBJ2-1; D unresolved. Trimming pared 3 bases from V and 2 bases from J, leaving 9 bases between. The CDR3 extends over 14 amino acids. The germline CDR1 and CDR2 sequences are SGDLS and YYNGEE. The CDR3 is CASSAQGTYNEQFF. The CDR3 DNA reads TGTGCCAGCAGCGCCCAAGGCACCTACAATGAGCAGTTCTTC.

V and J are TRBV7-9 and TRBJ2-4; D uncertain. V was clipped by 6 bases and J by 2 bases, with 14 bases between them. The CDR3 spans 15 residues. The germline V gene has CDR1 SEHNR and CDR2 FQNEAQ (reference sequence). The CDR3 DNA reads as TGTGCCAGCAGGGGGTTGTCCGTTACCAAAAACATTCAGTACTTC. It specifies CASRGLSVTKNIQYF.

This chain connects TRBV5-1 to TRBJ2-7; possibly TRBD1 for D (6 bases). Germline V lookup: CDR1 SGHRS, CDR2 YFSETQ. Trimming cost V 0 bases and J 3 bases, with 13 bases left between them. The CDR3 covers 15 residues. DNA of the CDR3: TGCGCCAGCAGCTTGGTGGCAGGGGTAATCTACGAGCAGTACTTC. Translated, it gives CASSLVAGVIYEQYF.

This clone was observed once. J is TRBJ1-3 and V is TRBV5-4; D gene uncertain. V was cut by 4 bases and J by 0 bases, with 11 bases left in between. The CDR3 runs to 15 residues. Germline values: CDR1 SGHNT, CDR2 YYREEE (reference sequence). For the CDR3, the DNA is TGTGCCAGCAGCCTAGGACTGTACTCTGGAAACACCATATATTTT. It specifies CASSLGLYSGNTIYF.

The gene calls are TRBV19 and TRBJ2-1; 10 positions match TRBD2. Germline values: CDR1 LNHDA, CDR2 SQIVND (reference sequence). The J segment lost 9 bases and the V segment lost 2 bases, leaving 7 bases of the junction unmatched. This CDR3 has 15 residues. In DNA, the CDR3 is TGTGCCAGTAGTATACAAGCGGGAGGGCACCGTGAGCAGTTCTTC. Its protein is CASSIQAGGHREQFF.

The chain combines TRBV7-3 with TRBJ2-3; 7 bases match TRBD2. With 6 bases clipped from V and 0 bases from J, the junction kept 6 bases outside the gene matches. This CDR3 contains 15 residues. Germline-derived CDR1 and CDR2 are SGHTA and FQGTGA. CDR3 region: CASRESGTSTDTQYF. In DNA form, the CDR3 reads TGTGCCAGCAGGGAAAGCGGGACTAGCACAGATACGCAGTATTTT.

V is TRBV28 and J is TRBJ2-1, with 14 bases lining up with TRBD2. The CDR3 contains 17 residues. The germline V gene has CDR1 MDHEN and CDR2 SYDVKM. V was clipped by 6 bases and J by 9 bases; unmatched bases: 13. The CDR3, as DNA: TGTGCCAGCAGGGGGACTAGCGGGAGTTCCATCGCGTTTGAGCAGTTCTTC. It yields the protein CASRGTSGSSIAFEQFF.

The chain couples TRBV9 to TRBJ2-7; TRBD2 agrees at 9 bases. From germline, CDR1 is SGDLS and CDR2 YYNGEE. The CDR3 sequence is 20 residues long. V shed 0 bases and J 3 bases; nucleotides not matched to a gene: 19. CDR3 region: CASSVVSGAGGETRIYEQYF. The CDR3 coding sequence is TGTGCCAGCAGCGTAGTCTCGGGCGCGGGAGGGGAGACACGCATCTACGAGCAGTACTTC.

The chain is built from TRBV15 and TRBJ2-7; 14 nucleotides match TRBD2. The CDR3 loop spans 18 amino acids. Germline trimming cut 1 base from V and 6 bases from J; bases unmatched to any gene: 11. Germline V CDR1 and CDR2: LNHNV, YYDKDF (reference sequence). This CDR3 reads CATSRGLAGGPGLGEQYF. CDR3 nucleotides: TGTGCCACCAGCAGAGGACTAGCGGGAGGGCCGGGTTTAGGCGAGCAGTACTTC.